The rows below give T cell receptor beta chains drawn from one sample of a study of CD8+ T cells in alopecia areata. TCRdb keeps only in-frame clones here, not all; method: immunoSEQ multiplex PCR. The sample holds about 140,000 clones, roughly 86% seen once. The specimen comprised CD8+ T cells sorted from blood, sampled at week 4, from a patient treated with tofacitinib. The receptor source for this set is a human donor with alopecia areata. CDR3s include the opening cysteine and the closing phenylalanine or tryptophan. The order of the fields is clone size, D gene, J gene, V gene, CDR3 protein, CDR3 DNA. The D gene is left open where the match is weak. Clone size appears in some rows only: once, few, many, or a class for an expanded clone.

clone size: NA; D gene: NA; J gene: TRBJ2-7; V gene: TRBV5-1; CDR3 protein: CASSSGATGVGEQYF; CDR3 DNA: TGCGCCAGCAGCTCCGGCGCAACGGGAGTAGGTGAGCAGTACTTC
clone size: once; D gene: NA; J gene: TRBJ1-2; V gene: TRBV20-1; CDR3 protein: CSANEDYGYTF; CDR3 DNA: TGCAGTGCTAACGAGGACTATGGCTACACCTTC
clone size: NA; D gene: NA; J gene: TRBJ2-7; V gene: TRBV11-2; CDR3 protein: CASTEGGGLDPYEQYF; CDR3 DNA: TGTGCCAGCACCGAAGGTGGGGGGCTTGACCCTTACGAGCAGTACTTC
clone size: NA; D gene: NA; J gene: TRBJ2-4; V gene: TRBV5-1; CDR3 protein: CASSGQENIQYF; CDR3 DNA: TGCGCCAGCAGCGGACAAGAAAACATTCAGTACTTC
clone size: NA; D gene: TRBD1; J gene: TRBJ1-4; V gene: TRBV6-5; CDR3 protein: CASSAGDRVFEKLFF; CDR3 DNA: TGTGCCAGCAGTGCGGGGGACAGGGTTTTTGAAAAACTGTTTTTT
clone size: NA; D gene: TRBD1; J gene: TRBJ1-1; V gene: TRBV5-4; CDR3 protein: CASSGGTGTEAFF; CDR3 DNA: TGTGCCAGCAGCGGAGGGACAGGGACTGAAGCTTTCTTT
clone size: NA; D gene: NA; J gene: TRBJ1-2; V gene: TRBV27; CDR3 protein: CASSPGPGMDYGYTF; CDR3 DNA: TGTGCCAGCAGCCCCGGGCCAGGAATGGACTATGGCTACACCTTC
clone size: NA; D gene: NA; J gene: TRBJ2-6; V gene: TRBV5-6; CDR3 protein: CASSLRPLYLLSGANVLTF; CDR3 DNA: TGTGCCAGCAGCTTGAGGCCCTTGTACCTCCTCTCTGGGGCCAACGTCCTGACTTTC
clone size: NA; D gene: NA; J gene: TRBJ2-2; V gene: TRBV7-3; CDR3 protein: CASSLSGELFF; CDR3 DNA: TGTGCCAGCAGCTTAAGCGGGGAGCTGTTTTTT
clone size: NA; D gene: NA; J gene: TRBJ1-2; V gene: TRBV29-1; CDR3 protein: CSVEAPLPLYANYGYTF; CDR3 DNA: TGCAGCGTTGAAGCTCCCCTCCCATTATATGCTAACTATGGCTACACCTTC
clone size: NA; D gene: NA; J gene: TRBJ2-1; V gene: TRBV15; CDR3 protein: CATSSTGYEQFF; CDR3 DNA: TGTGCCACCAGCAGTACAGGGTATGAGCAGTTCTTC
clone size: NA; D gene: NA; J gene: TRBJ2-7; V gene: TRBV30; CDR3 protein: CAWSVPGAYGNEQYF; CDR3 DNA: TGTGCCTGGAGTGTACCGGGGGCCTACGGAAATGAGCAGTACTTC
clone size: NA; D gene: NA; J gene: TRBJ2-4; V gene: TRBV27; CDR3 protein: CASSPDSEDMRNIQYF; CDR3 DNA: TGTGCCAGCAGTCCTGACTCCGAGGACATGAGGAACATTCAGTACTTC
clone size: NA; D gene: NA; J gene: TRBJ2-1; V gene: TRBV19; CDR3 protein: CASTVGYEQFF; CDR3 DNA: TGTGCCAGTACGGTCGGCTATGAGCAGTTCTTC
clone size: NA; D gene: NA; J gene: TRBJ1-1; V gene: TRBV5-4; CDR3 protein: CASSLTATEAFF; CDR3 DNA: TGTGCCAGCAGCTTGACGGCTACTGAAGCTTTCTTT
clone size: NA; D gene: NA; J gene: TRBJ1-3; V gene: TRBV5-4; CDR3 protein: CASSLIASSGNTIYF; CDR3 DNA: TGTGCCAGCAGCTTGATTGCGAGCTCTGGAAACACCATATATTTT
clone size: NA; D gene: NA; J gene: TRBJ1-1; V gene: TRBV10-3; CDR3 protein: CAISGNTEAFF; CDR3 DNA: TGTGCCATCAGTGGGAACACTGAAGCTTTCTTT
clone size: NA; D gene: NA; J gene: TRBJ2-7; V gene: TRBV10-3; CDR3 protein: CAITQGRYEQYF; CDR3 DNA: TGTGCCATCACTCAGGGAAGGTACGAGCAGTACTTC
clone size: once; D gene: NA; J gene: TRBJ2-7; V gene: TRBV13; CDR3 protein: CASSLGLTGGEQYF; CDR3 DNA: TGTGCCAGCAGCTTAGGCCTGACAGGAGGCGAGCAGTACTTC
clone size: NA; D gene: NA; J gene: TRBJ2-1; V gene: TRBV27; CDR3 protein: CASSVYNEQFF; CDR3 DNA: TGTGCCAGCAGCGTTTACAATGAGCAGTTCTTC
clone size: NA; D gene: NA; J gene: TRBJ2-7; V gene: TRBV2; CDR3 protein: CASRGGAYEQYF; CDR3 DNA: TGTGCCAGCAGAGGGGGGGCCTACGAGCAGTACTTC
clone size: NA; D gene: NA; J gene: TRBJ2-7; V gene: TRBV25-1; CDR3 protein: CASSPLGPETYEQYF; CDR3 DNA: TGTGCCAGCAGTCCCCTGGGGCCAGAGACCTACGAGCAGTACTTC
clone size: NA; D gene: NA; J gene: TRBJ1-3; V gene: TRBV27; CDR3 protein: CASSLGNTIYF; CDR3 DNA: TGTGCCAGCAGTTTGGGAAACACCATATATTTT
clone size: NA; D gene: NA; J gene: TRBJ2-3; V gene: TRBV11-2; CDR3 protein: CASSLGEDTQYF; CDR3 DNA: TGTGCCAGCAGCTTAGGGGAAGATACGCAGTATTTT
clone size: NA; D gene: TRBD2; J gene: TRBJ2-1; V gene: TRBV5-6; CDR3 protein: CASSDGGLAGERSYNEQFF; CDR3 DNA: TGTGCCAGCTCTGACGGGGGACTAGCGGGAGAACGGTCCTACAATGAGCAGTTCTTC
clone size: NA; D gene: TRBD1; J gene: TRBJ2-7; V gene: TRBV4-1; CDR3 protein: CASSQYGTGITGAYEQYF; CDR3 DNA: TGCGCCAGCAGCCAGTATGGGACAGGGATCACCGGGGCCTACGAGCAGTACTTC
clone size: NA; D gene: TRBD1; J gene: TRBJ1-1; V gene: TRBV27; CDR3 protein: CASSFGDRSEAFF; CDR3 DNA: TGTGCCAGCTCCTTCGGGGACAGGAGTGAAGCTTTCTTT
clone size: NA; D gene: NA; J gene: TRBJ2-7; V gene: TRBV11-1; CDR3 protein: CASRVDSLTDEQYF; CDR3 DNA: TGTGCCAGTCGGGTGGACAGCCTCACCGACGAGCAGTACTTC
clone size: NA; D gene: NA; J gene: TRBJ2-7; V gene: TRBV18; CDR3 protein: CASSRGNSYEQYF; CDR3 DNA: TGTGCCAGCTCCCGTGGGAACTCCTACGAGCAGTACTTC
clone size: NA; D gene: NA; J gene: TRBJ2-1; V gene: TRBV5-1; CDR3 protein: CASSPGQGRNEQFF; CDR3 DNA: TGCGCCAGCAGCCCGGGGCAGGGCCGCAATGAGCAGTTCTTC
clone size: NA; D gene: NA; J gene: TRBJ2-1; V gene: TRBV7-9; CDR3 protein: CASTDYNEQFF; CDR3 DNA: TGTGCCAGCACGGATTACAATGAGCAGTTCTTC
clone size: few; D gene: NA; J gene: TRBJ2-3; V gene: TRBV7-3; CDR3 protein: CASSPLNGPGKDTQYF; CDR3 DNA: TGTGCCAGCAGCCCTCTCAACGGCCCCGGGAAAGATACGCAGTATTTT
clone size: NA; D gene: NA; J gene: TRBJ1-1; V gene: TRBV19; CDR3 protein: CASSTGTSTEAFF; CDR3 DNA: TGTGCCAGTAGTACCGGGACTTCCACTGAAGCTTTCTTT
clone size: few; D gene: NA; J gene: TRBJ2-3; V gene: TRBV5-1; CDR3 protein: CASSLVQGESDTQYF; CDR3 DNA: TGCGCCAGCAGCTTAGTCCAGGGAGAGTCGGATACGCAGTATTTT
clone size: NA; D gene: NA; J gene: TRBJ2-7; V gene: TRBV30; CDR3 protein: CAWAQGSSGYEQYF; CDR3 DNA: TGTGCCTGGGCCCAGGGGTCCAGTGGCTACGAGCAGTACTTC
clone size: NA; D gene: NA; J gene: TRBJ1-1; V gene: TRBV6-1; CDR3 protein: CASSELTGFNTEAFF; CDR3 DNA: TGTGCCAGCAGTGAACTAACAGGGTTCAACACTGAAGCTTTCTTT
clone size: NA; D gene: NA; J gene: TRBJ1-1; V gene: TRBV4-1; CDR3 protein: CASSPSTPENTEAFF; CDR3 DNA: TGCGCCAGCAGCCCATCCACCCCAGAGAACACTGAAGCTTTCTTT
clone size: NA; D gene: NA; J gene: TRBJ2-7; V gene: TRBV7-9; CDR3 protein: CASSQLGEQYF; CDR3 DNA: TGTGCCAGCAGTCAACTGGGGGAGCAGTACTTC
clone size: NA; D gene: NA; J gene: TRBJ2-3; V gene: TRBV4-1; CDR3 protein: CASSQVSGTDTQYF; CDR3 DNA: TGCGCCAGCAGCCAAGTGAGTGGGACAGATACGCAGTATTTT
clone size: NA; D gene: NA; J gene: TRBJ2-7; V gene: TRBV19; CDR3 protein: CASSMSQASLLDEQYF; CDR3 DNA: TGTGCCAGTAGTATGAGTCAGGCATCCCTCCTAGACGAGCAGTACTTC
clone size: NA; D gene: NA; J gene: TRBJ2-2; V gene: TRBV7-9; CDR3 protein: CASSHPKQGVNTGELFF; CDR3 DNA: TGTGCCAGCAGCCACCCGAAACAGGGAGTCAACACCGGGGAGCTGTTTTTT
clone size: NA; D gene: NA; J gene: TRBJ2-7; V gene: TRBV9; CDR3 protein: CASSVAAYWGREQYF; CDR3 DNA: TGTGCCAGCAGCGTAGCTGCGTACTGGGGACGGGAGCAGTACTTC
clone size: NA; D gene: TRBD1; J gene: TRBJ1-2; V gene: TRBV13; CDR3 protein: CASSLGTHGQGAYGYTF; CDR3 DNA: TGTGCCAGCAGCTTGGGAACCCACGGACAGGGGGCTTATGGCTACACCTTC
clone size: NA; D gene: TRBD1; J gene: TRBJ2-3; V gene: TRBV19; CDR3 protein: CASSIESQGQGQDTQYF; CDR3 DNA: TGTGCCAGTAGTATAGAATCTCAAGGACAGGGGCAAGATACGCAGTATTTT
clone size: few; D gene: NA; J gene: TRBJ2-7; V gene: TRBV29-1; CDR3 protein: CSVFGQSGEQYF; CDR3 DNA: TGCAGCGTCTTTGGACAGTCTGGCGAGCAGTACTTC
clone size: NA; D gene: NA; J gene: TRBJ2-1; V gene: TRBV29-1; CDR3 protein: CSVASGEQFF; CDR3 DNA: TGCAGCGTTGCTTCCGGTGAGCAGTTCTTC
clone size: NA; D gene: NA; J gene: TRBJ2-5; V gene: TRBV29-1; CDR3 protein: CSAARSQETQYF; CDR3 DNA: TGCAGCGCCGCCAGGTCCCAAGAGACCCAGTACTTC
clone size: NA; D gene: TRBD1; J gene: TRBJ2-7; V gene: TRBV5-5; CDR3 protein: CASSRPGQIYEQYF; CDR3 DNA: TGTGCCAGCAGTCGTCCGGGACAGATATACGAGCAGTACTTC
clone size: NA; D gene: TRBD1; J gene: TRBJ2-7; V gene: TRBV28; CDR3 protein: CASRLLDREGQYF; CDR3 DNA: TGTGCCAGCAGACTACTAGACAGGGAAGGGCAGTACTTC
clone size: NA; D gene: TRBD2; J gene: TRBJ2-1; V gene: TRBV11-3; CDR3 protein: CASSLSSGAYNEQFF; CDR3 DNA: TGTGCCAGCAGCTTAAGTAGCGGGGCCTACAATGAGCAGTTCTTC
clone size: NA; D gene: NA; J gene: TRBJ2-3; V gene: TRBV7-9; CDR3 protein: CASSQVLGTTDTQYF; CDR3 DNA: TGTGCCAGCAGCCAAGTCCTAGGGACCACAGATACGCAGTATTTT
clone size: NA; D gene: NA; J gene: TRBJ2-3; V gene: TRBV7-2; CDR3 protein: CASSLEGPPRATQYF; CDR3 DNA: TGTGCCAGCAGCTTAGAGGGGCCCCCCCGCGCTACGCAGTATTTT
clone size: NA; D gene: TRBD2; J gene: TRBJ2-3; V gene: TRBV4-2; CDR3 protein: CASRFTSGGIEDTQYF; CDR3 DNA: TGTGCCAGCAGATTTACTAGCGGGGGGATTGAGGATACGCAGTATTTT
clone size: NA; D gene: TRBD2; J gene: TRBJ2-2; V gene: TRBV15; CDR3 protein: CATGLAGDIGELFF; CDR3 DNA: TGTGCCACTGGACTAGCGGGGGACATAGGGGAGCTGTTTTTT
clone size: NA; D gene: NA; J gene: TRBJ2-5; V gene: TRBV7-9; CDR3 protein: CASSFQGGETQYF; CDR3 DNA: TGTGCCAGCAGCTTCCAGGGAGGAGAGACCCAGTACTTC
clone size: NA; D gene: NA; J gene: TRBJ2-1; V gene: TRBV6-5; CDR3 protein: CASSYGRTVLHNEQFF; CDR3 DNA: TGTGCCAGCAGTTACGGGAGGACGGTCCTTCACAATGAGCAGTTCTTC
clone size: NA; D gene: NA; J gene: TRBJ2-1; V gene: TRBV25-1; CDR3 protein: CASRSGLLTSYNEQFF; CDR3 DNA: TGTGCCAGCAGATCGGGACTTCTGACCTCCTACAATGAGCAGTTCTTC
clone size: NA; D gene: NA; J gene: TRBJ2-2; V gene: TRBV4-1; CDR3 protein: CASSHRASDTGELFF; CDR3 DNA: TGCGCCAGCAGCCACCGCGCGTCCGACACCGGGGAGCTGTTTTTT